One sample yielded the 15 T cell receptor beta chains listed below, sequenced in a study of blood T cells in healthy people across ages. A sample-barcoded 5' primer and a J-beta primer mix were used in a second PCR of roughly 6 to 11 cycles. MiXCR, run by TCRdb on the 5' RACE reads, gives a single entry per CDR3 protein. The table lists about 680,000 distinct CDR3 sequences, more than 40% of them singletons. The sequenced sample was blood. The receptors derive from a woman in her sixties in good health.

The chain joins TRBV6-5 to TRBJ2-5; TRBD2 matches at 11 bases. Gene TRBJ2-7 matches the end of the DNA better, so the J call may be wrong. This CDR3 is built from 16 residues. The germline V gene encodes CDR1 MNHEY and CDR2 SVGAGI. The CDR3 sequence: CASSYLPSGRKNEQYF. The CDR3, as DNA: TGTGCCAGCAGTTACTTACCTAGCGGGAGGAAAAACGAGCAGTACTTC.

This clonotype was counted only a few times. The rearrangement uses TRBV4-3 and TRBJ1-6; maybe TRBD1 (5 bases). CDR3 length: 15 residues. Germline V lookup: CDR1 LGHNA, CDR2 YSLEER. The ends were cut back, 4 bases at V and 7 bases at J, with 14 bases in the middle. CDR3: CASSPQETENSPLHF. The CDR3 DNA follows: TGCGCCAGCAGCCCTCAAGAGACAGAGAATTCACCCCTCCACTTT.

In regard to this clonotype: Possible read error: a much larger clone is one base away. V is TRBV29-1 and J is TRBJ2-3; the match to TRBD2 covers 16 bases. The length of the CDR3 is 18 residues. Germline CDR1 reads SQVTM; CDR2 reads ANQGSEA. V shed 6 bases, J shed 5 bases, and the junction held 14 bases outside the gene matches. The CDR3 region has the DNA TGCAGCGTCGAATATACCGGGACTAGCGGGAGGGTAGGAGATACGCAGTATTTT. This encodes CSVEYTGTSGRVGDTQYF.

This clonotype was recorded many times. The chain has TRBV12-3 or TRBV12-4 and TRBJ2-7; D is perhaps TRBD1 (6 bases). The germline V and J ends were trimmed by 6 bases and 2 bases, with 14 bases remaining between them. The CDR3 has 14 residues. CDR3 protein: CASRGTGTTYEQYF. The CDR3 DNA is TGTGCCAGCAGGGGAACAGGGACGACCTACGAGCAGTACTTC.

The gene calls are TRBV12-3 or TRBV12-4 and TRBJ2-5; perhaps D is TRBD1 or TRBD2 (5 bases each). The CDR3 length is 14 residues. Trimming took 4 bases from V and 3 from J, leaving 12 bases between them. In DNA form, the CDR3 reads TGTGCCAGCAGTTACAAGGGGAGAGAAGAGACCCAGTACTTC. This codes for CASSYKGREETQYF.

The chain has TRBV5-1 and TRBJ2-4, with 8 bases aligning to TRBD1. The J call may be wrong; the DNA end is better matched by TRBJ2-5. Germline assignment: CDR1 SGHRS and CDR2 YFSETQ. The CDR3 sequence is 14 residues long. CDR3 sequence reads: CASSTGQGRETQYF. The CDR3 bases are TGCGCCAGCAGCACCGGACAGGGACGAGAGACCCAGTACTTC.

The rearrangement joins TRBV20-1 to TRBJ2-7, with 10 bases identical to TRBD2. This CDR3 spans 15 amino acids. The ends lost 1 base at V and 1 base at J; junction bases unmatched: 4. Germline values: CDR1 DFQATT, CDR2 SNEGSKA (reference sequence). The CDR3 reads CSARVSSGSSYEQYF. The CDR3 DNA reads as TGCAGTGCTAGAGTCTCTAGCGGGAGTTCCTACGAGCAGTACTTC.

This clonotype was found a few times. J is TRBJ2-1 and V is TRBV4-3; D unresolved. Trimming took off 0 bases at V and 8 bases at J, with 8 bases between the two ends. The CDR3 length is 13 residues. Germline V gives CDR1 LGHNA, CDR2 YSLEER. The chain's CDR3 is CASSQDMSYEQFF. CDR3 DNA: TGCGCCAGCAGCCAAGATATGAGTTATGAGCAGTTCTTC.

This chain links TRBV24-1 with TRBJ2-2; no clear D gene. Germline CDR1 and CDR2: KGHDR and SFDVKD. This CDR3 is 14 amino acids long. Trimming cost V 0 bases and J 6 bases, with 7 bases left between them. This CDR3 is CATSDLWDSGELFF. CDR3 coding DNA: TGTGCCACCAGTGATTTGTGGGATTCCGGGGAGCTGTTTTTT.

Turning to this clonotype: The junction and the germline gene differ at one end; a read error may be behind it. This chain connects TRBV5-1 to TRBJ2-1; D perhaps matches TRBD1 (6 bases). The CDR3 is 14 residues long. Germline CDR1 and CDR2: SGHRS and YFSETQ. For the CDR3, the DNA is TGCGCCAGCAGCGGAACCGGGACAAAAAATGAGAAGTTCTTC. This translates into CASSGTGTKNEKFF.

The J gene is TRBJ1-1, the V gene TRBV19; D is possibly TRBD1 (5 bases). V shed 4 bases and J shed 2 bases, with 11 bases lying between them. The length of the CDR3 is 14 residues. In germline, CDR1 is LNHDA, CDR2 SQIVND (reference sequence). This chain's CDR3 is CASSRDQINTEAFF. In DNA form, the CDR3 reads TGTGCCAGTAGTAGGGACCAGATAAACACTGAAGCTTTCTTT.

This clonotype has a handful of counts. This sequence joins TRBV7-2 and TRBJ2-7; 11 bases match TRBD2. The CDR3 contains 16 residues. The V gene's germline CDR1 is SGHTA and CDR2 FQGNSA. Unmatched junction bases numbered 3, after V lost 1 base and J lost 1 base. The CDR3 is CASSLDGTSGSYEQYF. The DNA for the CDR3 is TGTGCCAGCAGCTTAGATGGGACTAGCGGATCCTACGAGCAGTACTTC. Drawing the rest from reference TRBV7-2 and TRBJ2-7, the complete variable domain is GAGVSQSPSNKVTEKGKDVELRCDPISGHTALYWYRQSLGQGLEFLIYFQGNSAPDKSGLPSDRFSAERTGGSVSTLTIQRTQQEDSAVYLCASSLDGTSGSYEQYFGPGTRLTVT.

This clonotype was seen a few times. This chain's CDR3 is CASSSDRRTFEAFF. The CDR3 DNA sequence: TGTGCCAGCAGCTCAGACAGGCGGACTTTCGAAGCTTTCTTT. The chain carries TRBV7-9 and TRBJ1-1; D is possibly TRBD1 (6 bases). Per the germline V gene, CDR1 is SEHNR and CDR2 is FQNEAQ (reference sequence). The V end lost 4 bases, the J end lost 8 bases, and 17 bases lay between the germline ends. The CDR3 length is 14 residues.

The chain combines TRBV20-1 with TRBJ2-5; D assignment may be TRBD1 or TRBD2 (7 bases each). Germline V gives CDR1 DFQATT, CDR2 SNEGSKA (reference sequence). The CDR3 length is 14 residues. V was clipped by 8 bases and J by 11 bases, with 27 bases between them. CDR3 sequence: CSTQDREGRYGQYF. The CDR3 DNA sequence: TGCAGTACTCAAGACAGGGAGGGCCGCTACGGGCAGTACTTC.

The chain couples TRBV2 to TRBJ2-7; 12 nucleotides match TRBD2. Germline assignment: CDR1 SNHLY and CDR2 FYNNEI. The CDR3 spans 15 residues. The trim removed 6 bases at V and 5 bases at J, leaving 8 bases unmatched. The DNA for the CDR3 is TGTGCCAGCAGGCCCACTAGCGGGAGGACCCACGAGCAGTACTTC. Translating gives CASRPTSGRTHEQYF.